The 20 T cell receptor beta chains below come from one sample, sequenced in a study of T cells in Graves' hyperthyroidism and ophthalmopathy. It was RNA transcripts that yielded the amplified TCR beta CDR3 regions. A set of HTBI primers served as the primers for a first-round RT-PCR of the TCR CDR3. TCRdb reprocessed the multiplex PCR reads via MiXCR and lists one record per CDR3 protein. Of 490,000 or so distinct CDR3 sequences listed, about 16% were seen once; the top ten hold roughly 29%. The sequenced sample consisted of blood. These TCRs come from a woman aged 30 to 39 with Graves' ophthalmopathy.

The table lists this clonotype with many counts. This chain links TRBV12-3 or TRBV12-4 with TRBJ2-5; D is uncertain. This CDR3 is 12 amino acids long. V lost 5 bases to trimming and J lost 3 bases, with 7 bases between them. CDR3 amino acids: CASSPQKETQYF. In nucleotides, the CDR3 is TGTGCCAGCAGTCCCCAGAAAGAGACCCAGTACTTC.

This clonotype was seen repeatedly, ten times or more. This chain uses TRBV14 with TRBJ2-5, with TRBD1 matching 8 bases. V shed 6 bases and J 1 base; nucleotides not matched to a gene: 1. The CDR3 contains 13 residues. Germline V CDR1 and CDR2: SGHDN, FVKESK. The chain's CDR3 is CASRDRGQETQYF. CDR3 nucleotides: TGTGCCAGCAGAGACAGGGGCCAAGAGACCCAGTACTTC.

This clonotype showed up many times. This chain uses TRBV7-2 with TRBJ2-7; the D call may be TRBD1 or TRBD2 (5 bases each). The germline V gene encodes CDR1 SGHTA and CDR2 FQGNSA. V lost 2 bases, J lost 0 bases, and 11 bases lay in between. The CDR3 is 15 amino acids. As DNA, the CDR3 is TGTGCCAGCAGCTTATCGGGACCCCTCTCCTACGAGCAGTACTTC. This encodes CASSLSGPLSYEQYF.

This clonotype was seen a few times. This could be a read error, since a much larger clone is one nucleotide away. The V gene is TRBV6-2 or TRBV6-3, the J gene TRBJ2-3; 10 bases align to TRBD2. Germline V gene lookup returns CDR1 MNHEY and CDR2 SVGEGT. The CDR3 consists of 15 residues. The CDR3 loop is CASTQGLALTYTQYF. The CDR3 DNA is TGTGCCAGCACCCAGGGACTAGCGCTCACATATACGCAGTATTTT.

In this sample, this clonotype turned up many times. V usage is TRBV20-1 and J usage is TRBJ2-3; 9 nucleotides line up with TRBD2. CDR1 and CDR2 (germline): DFQATT, SNEGSKA (reference sequence). The CDR3 length is 12 residues. Germline trimming cut 5 bases from V and 7 bases from J; bases unmatched to any gene: 4. The CDR3: CSAWREGNTQYF. CDR3 DNA sequence: TGCAGTGCTTGGCGGGAGGGAAATACGCAGTATTTT.

This clonotype was counted at least ten times. V usage is TRBV30 and J usage is TRBJ2-7; 9 bases are shared with TRBD1. CDR3 length equals 12 residues. V trimming: 4 bases; J trimming: 3 bases; junction bases outside the gene matches: 1. The germline CDR1 and CDR2 sequences are GTSNPN and SVGIG (reference sequence). The DNA for the CDR3 is TGTGCCTGGAAGGGACAGGGCTACGAGCAGTACTTC. This sequence encodes CAWKGQGYEQYF.

There are many counts of this clonotype. The V gene is TRBV20-1, the J gene TRBJ2-7; TRBD2 agrees at 7 bases. The CDR3 totals 14 residues. V lost 1 base and J lost 9; bases outside the gene matches: 12. In germline, CDR1 is DFQATT, CDR2 SNEGSKA (reference sequence). The CDR3 DNA follows: TGCAGTGCTAGAGCTGGGACTACCCCAGCTGGGCAGTACTTC. Protein sequence: CSARAGTTPAGQYF.

This clonotype was detected only a few times. The V gene is TRBV18, the J gene TRBJ1-5; D is unresolved. CDR3 size: 15 residues. Germline CDR1 reads KGHSH; CDR2 reads LQKENI. The V and J ends lost 2 bases and 3 bases respectively, with 11 bases between them. The CDR3 sequence: CASSPGSALNQPQHF. The CDR3 DNA is TGTGCCAGCTCACCAGGATCGGCTCTCAATCAGCCCCAGCATTTT.

At least ten counts were recorded for this clonotype. The V call is TRBV7-2, the J call TRBJ2-5, with 10 bases aligning to TRBD2. Germline lookup yields CDR1 SGHTA and CDR2 FQGNSA. Trimming at V came to 2 bases and at J to 2 bases, leaving 14 bases not matched to a gene. The CDR3 is 19 residues long. As DNA, the CDR3 is TGTGCCAGCAGCTTATTTTCGGCCCCCCTAGCGGGGGCACAAGAGACCCAGTACTTC. Protein: CASSLFSAPLAGAQETQYF.

This chain links TRBV7-9 with TRBJ2-7, with D possibly TRBD1 on 6 matching bases. The ends were cut back, 5 bases at V and 0 bases at J, with 14 bases in the middle. The CDR3 sequence is 15 residues long. Germline CDR1 and CDR2: SEHNR and FQNEAQ (reference sequence). The CDR3 loop is CASSPGAVSSYEQYF. DNA of the CDR3: TGTGCCAGCAGCCCAGGGGCCGTCAGCTCCTACGAGCAGTACTTC.

This clonotype was seen a handful of times. CDR3 residues: CASSLGASGFSAKNIQYF. For the CDR3, the DNA is TGCGCCAGCAGCCTGGGGGCTAGCGGATTTTCAGCCAAAAACATTCAGTACTTC. The chain recombines TRBV5-1 with TRBJ2-4; TRBD2 is a possible D gene (7 bases). V dropped 4 bases and J dropped 0 bases, with 20 bases sitting between them. The CDR3 contains 18 residues. CDR1 SGHRS and CDR2 YFSETQ come from the germline V gene.

CDR3 DNA sequence: TGCGCCAGCAGCCAAGGGACAGGGGCAGGATTCATTCAGTACTTC. This translates into CASSQGTGAGFIQYF. The chain has TRBV4-3 and TRBJ2-4; the match to TRBD1 covers 9 bases. In germline, CDR1 is LGHNA, CDR2 YSLEER. The junction had 7 bases not matched to a gene; V was cut back by 1 base and J by 9 bases. There are 15 residues in the CDR3.

The V call is TRBV27, the J call TRBJ2-7; D is undetermined. Germline loops: CDR1 MNHEY, CDR2 SMNVEV (reference sequence). The CDR3 is made up of 15 amino acids. V lost 6 bases, J lost 0 bases, and 15 bases lay in between. CDR3 residues: CASRLTPMPSYEQYF. DNA for the CDR3: TGTGCCAGCAGACTCACGCCCATGCCCTCCTACGAGCAGTACTTC.

This clonotype was counted only a few times. The V call is TRBV11-1, the J call TRBJ2-5; tentative D call: TRBD2 (6 bases). Looked up from germline, CDR1 is SGHAT and CDR2 is FQDESV (reference sequence). With 6 bases removed from V and 2 bases from J, the gap between germline ends came to 10 bases. This CDR3 is 13 amino acids long. CDR3 DNA: TGTGCCAGCAGAGGGGACTCGCAAGAGACCCAGTACTTC. Its protein is CASRGDSQETQYF.

This clonotype was detected ten times or more. This chain links TRBV11-2 with TRBJ1-1; perhaps TRBD1 as D (5 bases). The CDR3 is 15 residues long. Trimming pared 4 bases from V and 1 base from J, leaving 13 bases between. Germline CDR1 reads SGHAT; CDR2 reads FQNNGV. CDR3 nucleotides: TGTGCCAGCAGCTCCGGGACCTTTTCGAACACTGAAGCTTTCTTT. As protein: CASSSGTFSNTEAFF.

Many counts were recorded for this clonotype. The rearrangement uses TRBV20-1 and TRBJ2-7; 11 positions match TRBD1. Germline assignment: CDR1 DFQATT and CDR2 SNEGSKA (reference sequence). After removal of 3 bases from V and 4 bases from J, the junction contained 5 bases not matched to a gene. CDR3 length: 14 residues. The CDR3 nucleotides are TGCAGTGCTAGTAGGACAGGGGGCAGATACGAGCAGTACTTC. It codes for CSASRTGGRYEQYF.

This clonotype was recorded many times. The chain joins TRBV13 to TRBJ2-7, with D possibly being TRBD1 (6 bases). The V gene's germline CDR1 is PRHDT and CDR2 FYEKMQ (reference sequence). The CDR3 runs 14 residues. Trimming cost V 3 bases and J 1 base, with 10 bases left between them. The CDR3, as DNA: TGTGCCAGCAGCTTCCGGGACATGTCCTACGAGCAGTACTTC. Its protein product is CASSFRDMSYEQYF. The whole variable domain, remainder taken from reference TRBV13 and TRBJ2-7, is AAGVIQSPRHLIKEKRETATLKCYPIPRHDTVYWYQQGPGQDPQFLISFYEKMQSDKGSIPDRFSAQQFSDYHSELNMSSLELGDSALYFCASSFRDMSYEQYFGPGTRLTVT.

By proportion, this clonotype is medium-sized. The chain recombines TRBV2 with TRBJ1-5; 7 bases align to TRBD1. The CDR3 runs to 15 residues. V lost 9 bases, J lost 3 bases, and 11 bases stayed unmatched. Germline CDR1 and CDR2: SNHLY and FYNNEI. In DNA form, the CDR3 reads TGTGCCAGTAGAGAAGAGGGACAGCTCAATCAGCCCCAGCATTTT. Translated, it gives CASREEGQLNQPQHF.

This clonotype was picked up many times. This chain uses TRBV27 with TRBJ2-1; TRBD1 aligns across 9 bases. In germline, CDR1 is MNHEY, CDR2 SMNVEV (reference sequence). The CDR3 spans 15 residues. The junction had 11 bases not matched to a gene; V was cut back by 5 bases and J by 9 bases. In DNA form, the CDR3 reads TGTGCCAGCAGTCCCCTCAAGACAGGGGGAAGTGAGCAGTTCTTC. Residues: CASSPLKTGGSEQFF.

The chain has TRBV5-1 and TRBJ1-3, with a weak D call TRBD1 (5 bases). V lost 3 bases, J lost 0 bases, and 13 bases lay in between. This CDR3 is 16 amino acids long. The germline V gene encodes CDR1 SGHRS and CDR2 YFSETQ. CDR3 in DNA: TGCGCCAGCAGCTCGGCCGACAGTAGCTCTGGAAACACCATATATTTT. Translated, it gives CASSSADSSSGNTIYF.